This TCR beta chain was captured in a study of T cells in Graves' hyperthyroidism and ophthalmopathy. J was trimmed by 5 bases and V by 6 bases; bases with no gene match: 11. CDR1 KGHSH and CDR2 LQKENI come from the germline V gene. The CDR3 extends over 15 amino acids. RNA transcripts provided the source from which TCR beta CDR3 regions were amplified. An initial round of RT-PCR targeting the TCR CDR3 relied on the HTBI primer set. Each CDR3 protein is one row after TCRdb ran MiXCR on the multiplex PCR reads. Among some 440,000 distinct CDR3 sequences listed, less than 20% were seen once. This clonotype was recorded at least ten times.

The V gene is TRBV18, the J gene TRBJ2-3, with 7 bases lining up with TRBD2. The sequenced sample was blood. The receptor comes from a woman between 18 and 29 years old with Graves' hyperthyroidism. CDR3: CASSHSAGVLDTQYF. In nucleotides, the CDR3 is TGTGCCAGCTCCCATTCCGCGGGGGTCTTAGATACGCAGTATTTT.